Presented here are 13 T cell receptor beta chains from one specimen sequenced in a study of blood T cell repertoires in COVID-19. Measured with immunoSEQ multiplex PCR; TCRdb has only the in-frame clones, and not every one. The sample yields about 200,000 clones, roughly 90% seen once. Sequenced sample: peripheral blood. The receptors were gathered from a man aged 50 to 60 with COVID-19, enrolled during active disease.

The V gene is TRBV12-3 or TRBV12-4, the J gene TRBJ2-7; 7 bases align to TRBD1. The V segment lost 5 bases and the J segment 2 bases; nucleotides outside the gene matches: 3. CDR3 length: 13 amino acids. In DNA form, the CDR3 reads TGTGCCAGCAGTCCCGACAGGGCCTACGAGCAGTACTTC. Residues: CASSPDRAYEQYF.

V gene TRBV5-8 combines with J gene TRBJ2-1; a weak D match, TRBD2 (5 bases). The germline V and J ends were trimmed by 4 bases and 1 base, with 15 bases remaining between them. Germline values: CDR1 SGHTS, CDR2 YDEGEE. CDR3 length: 16 residues. The CDR3 coding sequence is TGTGCCAGCAGCCAAAGACTAAGCTATTCCTACAATGAGCAGTTCTTC. Residues: CASSQRLSYSYNEQFF.

This clone is classed as medium-sized. The chain recombines TRBV28 with TRBJ1-2, with TRBD1 matching 7 bases. The CDR3 is made up of 14 amino acids. V dropped 2 bases and J dropped 4; count of bases not matched to a gene: 4. Germline CDR1 reads MDHEN; CDR2 reads SYDVKM. CDR3 bases: TGTGCCAGCAGTTTAGGGACAGCACCCTATGGCTACACCTTC. Protein product: CASSLGTAPYGYTF.

The chain carries TRBV6-5 and TRBJ1-2, with D hard to call. V lost 0 bases to trimming and J lost 2 bases, with 7 bases between them. Germline CDR1 reads MNHEY; CDR2 reads SVGAGI. The CDR3 length is 14 residues. CDR3 loop: CASSYSPVNYGYTF. The CDR3 DNA reads as TGTGCCAGCAGTTACTCGCCGGTGAACTATGGCTACACCTTC.

The chain uses TRBV11-2 and TRBJ1-4; TRBD1 might be the D (6 bases). The CDR3 contains 17 residues. Trimming took 5 bases from V and 7 from J, leaving 23 bases between them. CDR1 and CDR2 (germline): SGHAT, FQNNGV. As DNA, the CDR3 is TGTGCCAGCAGCCCCAATCCCGGGGGGGGCCCTAGTGAAAAACTGTTTTTT. Protein product: CASSPNPGGGPSEKLFF.

This chain joins TRBV15 and TRBJ1-5; D uncertain. Germline CDR1 is LNHNV and CDR2 is YYDKDF (reference sequence). The CDR3 is 15 residues long. V was trimmed by 0 bases and J by 3 bases, leaving 9 bases between them. CDR3 region: CATSRDSYNNQPQHF. The CDR3 bases are TGTGCCACCAGCAGAGACTCGTACAACAATCAGCCCCAGCATTTT. The variable domain in full, completed from reference TRBV15 and TRBJ1-5, reads DAMVIQNPRYQVTQFGKPVTLSCSQTLNHNVMYWYQQKSSQAPKLLFHYYDKDFNNEADTPDNFQSRRPNTSFCFLDIRSPGLGDTAMYLCATSRDSYNNQPQHFGDGTRLSIL.

This clone has only a few counts. The chain carries TRBV10-2 and TRBJ1-6, with 8 bases matching TRBD1. The length of the CDR3 is 14 residues. The germline CDR1 and CDR2 sequences are WSHSY and SAAADI. Unmatched junction bases numbered 3, after V lost 3 bases and J lost 8 bases. As DNA, the CDR3 is TGCGCCAGCAGTGAAACAGGGGGGGATTCACCCCTCCACTTT. Translated, it gives CASSETGGDSPLHF.

This clone was detected only once. The chain employs TRBV11-1 and TRBJ2-5, with 11 bases identical to TRBD2. The CDR3 runs to 15 residues. The germline V gene has CDR1 SGHAT and CDR2 FQDESV (reference sequence). V trimming: 6 bases; J trimming: 1 base; junction bases outside the gene matches: 4. CDR3 sequence reads: CASRIAGGAQETQYF. The CDR3 DNA sequence: TGTGCCAGCAGAATAGCGGGGGGGGCCCAAGAGACCCAGTACTTC.

V and J are TRBV18 and TRBJ2-7, with TRBD2 identical over 10 bases. Germline V gene data show CDR1 as KGHSH and CDR2 as LQKENI. The trim removed 3 bases at V and 4 bases at J, leaving 6 bases unmatched. The CDR3 contains 15 residues. The CDR3 nucleotides read TGTGCCAGCTCACCGGGACTAGCGACAAATTACGAGCAGTACTTC. Protein: CASSPGLATNYEQYF.

The rearrangement links TRBV19 to TRBJ2-1, with a possible D match to TRBD1 (6 bases). Between the trimmed V and J ends, which lost 5 bases and 3 bases, there was a span of 11 bases. This CDR3 has 14 amino acids. From germline, CDR1 is LNHDA and CDR2 SQIVND (reference sequence). Here the CDR3 DNA reads TGTGCCAGTAGTTCTGGGACATTCTACAATGAGCAGTTCTTC. It is translated as CASSSGTFYNEQFF.

V is TRBV12-3 or TRBV12-4 and J is TRBJ1-2, with a possible D match to TRBD1 (6 bases). There are 13 residues in the CDR3. V was pared by 6 bases and J by 5 bases, with 13 bases between. CDR3 DNA: TGTGCCAGCAGAACTGGGGGCAGTTATGGCTACACCTTC. Amino acid sequence: CASRTGGSYGYTF.

The rearrangement uses TRBV29-1 and TRBJ1-4, with TRBD1 as a possible D gene (5 bases). CDR1 is SQVTM and CDR2 is ANQGSEA in the germline V gene. The CDR3 contains 16 residues. V was pared by 2 bases and J by 5 bases, with 18 bases between. The CDR3 is CSVEKKRATENEKLFF. The CDR3 DNA reads TGCAGCGTTGAAAAGAAGCGCGCGACAGAGAATGAAAAACTGTTTTTT.

This sequence joins TRBV5-8 and TRBJ2-1; D remains ambiguous. This CDR3 has 13 amino acids. Trimming shortened V by 5 bases and J by 6 bases, and 12 bases separated the two germline ends. Germline CDR1 and CDR2: SGHTS and YDEGEE. CDR3 residues: CASSPAPVNEQFF. The CDR3, as DNA: TGTGCCAGCAGTCCTGCGCCGGTCAATGAGCAGTTCTTC.